Below, one TCR beta chain is given with its context. Participant-given clinical history determined each cohort assignment. Cohort 3 donors were reported recovered after two negative PCRs, clearance, or symptom resolution. The J segment lost 7 bases and the V segment lost 4 bases, leaving 6 bases of the junction unmatched. Germline CDR1 and CDR2: LGHNA and YSLEER. The CDR3 is 14 amino acids. Assay: immunoSEQ multiplex PCR; the TCRdb copy retains only in-frame clones and omits some. The data contain just over 300,000 clones, 70% to 90% of them singletons. The source of the sample is a study of blood T cell repertoires in COVID-19.

This chain links TRBV4-3 with TRBJ2-2, with 7 bases matching TRBD2. Sequenced input: PBMCs or T cells enriched from blood (not recorded which). This TCR was recovered from a young man who had recovered from COVID-19. CDR3 sequence reads: CASSRERGIGELFF. The CDR3 DNA follows: TGCGCCAGCAGCCGGGAGCGGGGTATCGGGGAGCTGTTTTTT.